The rows below give T cell receptor beta chains drawn from one sample of a study of long-term antiretroviral therapy in people with HIV. Here immunoSEQ multiplex PCR was the method, and the copy in TCRdb shows in-frame clones only, minus some. This repertoire shows about 12,000 clones, around three quarters found once; its top ten account for 11%. The material was unsorted PBMCs, obtained 0.8 years before starting antiretroviral therapy. These receptors were taken from a woman aged 35 to 49 with HIV. Each CDR3 is given with its conserved first and last residue. The order of the fields is J gene, D gene, V gene, clone size, CDR3 protein, CDR3 DNA. D genes are given only for firm matches. Rows give clone size only sometimes, using once, few, many, or a class for an expanded clone.

>TRBJ2-7|TRBD1|TRBV6-5|NA
CASSYTTGGTYEQYF
TGTGCCAGCAGTTACACGACAGGGGGAACCTACGAGCAGTACTTC
>TRBJ1-4|NA|TRBV28|NA
CASSFGSGSVYEKLFF
TGTGCCAGCAGTTTTGGGTCAGGGTCAGTATACGAAAAACTGTTTTTT
>TRBJ1-1|TRBD1|TRBV5-1|NA
CASSTTGGAENTEAFF
TGCGCCAGCAGCACAACAGGGGGCGCCGAGAACACTGAAGCTTTCTTT
>TRBJ2-1|NA|TRBV6-5|NA
CASRLEGSLVNEQFF
TGTGCCAGCCGGCTGGAGGGTTCGTTAGTTAATGAGCAGTTCTTC
>TRBJ2-7|NA|TRBV19|once
CASSPRGIPSYEQYF
TGTGCCAGTAGTCCTCGGGGGATTCCAAGCTACGAGCAGTACTTC
>TRBJ2-7|TRBD2|TRBV7-2|few
CASSPASGRSYEQYF
TGTGCCAGCAGCCCCGCTAGCGGGAGGTCCTACGAGCAGTACTTC
>TRBJ2-5|TRBD2|TRBV28|NA
CASSSPAGGLGTQYF
TGTGCCAGCAGTTCCCCGGCGGGAGGGCTGGGTACCCAGTACTTC
>TRBJ2-7|NA|TRBV5-1|NA
CASSKNRGWDEQYF
TGCGCCAGCAGCAAGAACAGAGGCTGGGACGAGCAGTACTTC
>TRBJ2-5|TRBD1|TRBV10-3|NA
CAIRRGQGETQYF
TGTGCCATCAGGAGGGGACAGGGAGAGACCCAGTACTTC
>TRBJ1-2|NA|TRBV4-3|NA
CASSQDRWAGDNGYTF
TGCGCCAGCAGCCAAGATCGGTGGGCGGGGGACAATGGCTACACCTTC
>TRBJ1-1|NA|TRBV27|NA
CASSLGGAGLNTEAFF
TGTGCCAGCAGTTTAGGGGGGGCGGGTTTGAACACTGAAGCTTTCTTT
>TRBJ1-2|NA|TRBV6-6|NA
CASTLMWDVTNYGYTF
TGTGCCAGCACTCTCATGTGGGACGTAACTAACTATGGCTACACCTTC
>TRBJ2-7|NA|TRBV6-5|NA
CASSLLRGLAYEQYF
TGTGCCAGCAGTTTACTTAGAGGGCTAGCCTACGAGCAGTACTTC
>TRBJ2-5|TRBD2|TRBV7-9|NA
CASSFNSGSQETQYF
TGTGCCAGCAGCTTTAATAGCGGGAGTCAAGAGACCCAGTACTTC
>TRBJ2-1|NA|TRBV4-1|NA
CASSLPDYNEQFF
TGCGCCAGCAGCCTCCCGGACTACAATGAGCAGTTCTTC
>TRBJ1-4|NA|TRBV5-1|NA
CASSHKARGTNEKLFF
TGCGCCAGCAGCCACAAGGCGCGGGGGACTAATGAAAAACTGTTTTTT
>TRBJ2-3|TRBD2|TRBV6-5|NA
CASRTLAGPFMDF
TGTGCCAGCAGGACCCTAGCGGGGCCATTTATGGATTTT
>TRBJ1-1|NA|TRBV25-1|NA
CASSGGGGRKNTEAFF
TGTGCCAGCAGTGGAGGGGGAGGCAGGAAGAACACTGAAGCTTTCTTT
>TRBJ2-3|TRBD1|TRBV10-3|once
CAISEGTGLTDTQYF
TGTGCCATCAGTGAGGGGACAGGGCTGACAGATACGCAGTATTTT
>TRBJ1-1|TRBD1|TRBV19|NA
CASSINRGQAAGDTEAFF
TGTGCCAGTAGTATCAACAGGGGGCAAGCAGCCGGGGACACTGAAGCTTTCTTT
>TRBJ2-7|NA|TRBV9|NA
CASSVGGTFDYEQYF
TGTGCCAGCAGCGTAGGAGGGACCTTCGACTACGAGCAGTACTTC
>TRBJ1-2|TRBD1|TRBV2|few
CASSIQGNDGYTF
TGTGCCAGCAGTATACAGGGGAATGATGGCTACACCTTC
>TRBJ2-7|NA|TRBV12-5|few
CASGLGTKPEQYF
TGTGCTAGTGGGTTGGGGACAAAACCCGAGCAGTACTTC
>TRBJ2-1|TRBD2|TRBV27|NA
CASSLAGGHGEQFF
TGTGCCAGCAGTTTAGCGGGAGGGCATGGTGAGCAGTTCTTC
>TRBJ2-7|NA|TRBV29-1|medium-sized
CSVVWENSYEQYF
TGCAGCGTTGTATGGGAGAACTCCTACGAGCAGTACTTC
>TRBJ1-1|NA|TRBV14|few
CASSQDLTDEAFF
TGTGCCAGCAGCCAAGATTTGACAGATGAAGCTTTCTTT
>TRBJ2-2|NA|TRBV7-8|NA
CASSLVGTTGELFF
TGTGCCAGCAGCTTAGTTGGGACGACCGGGGAGCTGTTTTTT
>TRBJ2-3|TRBD2|TRBV14|NA
CASSQDGRAWVDTQYF
TGTGCCAGCAGCCAAGACGGGAGGGCCTGGGTAGATACGCAGTATTTT
>TRBJ2-3|NA|TRBV18|NA
CASSPNSGTDTQYF
TGTGCCAGCTCACCGAATAGCGGCACAGATACGCAGTATTTT
>TRBJ1-1|TRBD1|TRBV29-1|once
CSVETGVNTEAFF
TGCAGCGTTGAGACAGGGGTAAACACTGAAGCTTTCTTT
>TRBJ2-1|NA|TRBV6-5|NA
CASSYLNEQFF
TGTGCCAGCAGTTATCTCAATGAGCAGTTCTTC
>TRBJ2-7|TRBD1|TRBV2|NA
CAGRQRGRYEQYF
TGTGCCGGTAGACAAAGGGGGCGATACGAGCAGTACTTC
>TRBJ1-1|NA|TRBV20-1|once
CSASPFTEAFF
TGCAGTGCTTCCCCTTTCACTGAAGCTTTCTTT
>TRBJ2-1|TRBD2|TRBV29-1|once
CSVELAGGPNEQFF
TGCAGCGTTGAGCTAGCGGGAGGGCCGAATGAGCAGTTCTTC
>TRBJ2-5|TRBD2|TRBV7-3|NA
CASSEAGQETQYF
TGTGCCAGCAGCGAAGCGGGGCAAGAGACCCAGTACTTC
>TRBJ2-7|TRBD2|TRBV9|NA
CASSVEAGGGYEQYF
TGTGCCAGCAGCGTAGAGGCCGGGGGGGGCTACGAGCAGTACTTC
>TRBJ2-7|NA|TRBV2|few
CASSATGTYEQYF
TGTGCCAGCAGTGCAACAGGGACCTACGAGCAGTACTTC
>TRBJ1-1|TRBD1|TRBV9|NA
CASSVAHGQVNTEAFF
TGTGCCAGCAGCGTAGCCCACGGACAGGTGAACACTGAAGCTTTCTTT
>TRBJ1-1|TRBD1|TRBV7-9|NA
CASSLDRGLENF
TGTGCCAGCAGCTTGGACAGGGGGCTCGAGAACTTT
>TRBJ2-3|NA|TRBV11-1|NA
CASSLADSHTDTQYF
TGTGCCAGCAGCTTAGCAGACAGCCACACAGATACGCAGTATTTT
>TRBJ1-1|NA|TRBV7-6|NA
CASRGTNTEAFF
TGTGCCAGCAGGGGGACGAACACTGAAGCTTTCTTT